These 25 T cell receptor beta chains came from one sample sequenced in a study of blood T cell repertoires in COVID-19. This table comes from immunoSEQ multiplex PCR, and its TCRdb copy is limited to in-frame clones, with some not included. The sample lists about 170,000 clones, less than 90% occurring once. Sequencing input: peripheral blood. All receptors derive from a man aged 60 to 75 with acute or convalescent COVID-19.

The chain recombines TRBV27 with TRBJ2-3; D perhaps matches TRBD1 (5 bases). The CDR3 loop spans 13 amino acids. The germline V gene encodes CDR1 MNHEY and CDR2 SMNVEV (reference sequence). The ends were cut back, 5 bases at V and 12 bases at J, with 18 bases in the middle. CDR3 nucleotides: TGTGCCAGCAGTATCGTAGGGGCGAGTCTCCAGTATTTT. The encoded protein is CASSIVGASLQYF.

This clone was counted once. The CDR3 loop is CATSDSQGGEQYF. The CDR3 nucleotides are TGTGCCACCAGTGACTCACAGGGGGGAGAGCAGTACTTC. The rearrangement joins TRBV24-1 to TRBJ2-7; 8 bases align to TRBD1. Germline V gives CDR1 KGHDR, CDR2 SFDVKD. The junction had 5 bases not matched to a gene; V was cut back by 4 bases and J by 7 bases. This CDR3 has 13 amino acids.

This chain links TRBV7-2 with TRBJ1-3; D is perhaps TRBD1 (6 bases). Per the germline V gene, CDR1 is SGHTA and CDR2 is FQGNSA. V shed 5 bases and J shed 4 bases, with 18 bases lying between them. The CDR3 runs to 16 residues. The CDR3 coding sequence is TGTGCCAGCAGCCCCGTCCTAGGGGGTTTCGGAAACACCATATATTTT. Translation gives CASSPVLGGFGNTIYF. The full variable domain, its missing parts supplied by reference TRBV7-2 and TRBJ1-3, is GAGVSQSPSNKVTEKGKDVELRCDPISGHTALYWYRQSLGQGLEFLIYFQGNSAPDKSGLPSDRFSAERTGGSVSTLTIQRTQQEDSAVYLCASSPVLGGFGNTIYFGEGSWLTVV.

The CDR3 DNA reads TGTGCCAGCAGCGGGGCAGGAGCAAAAGAGACCCAGTACTTC. This encodes CASSGAGAKETQYF. This chain links TRBV4-2 with TRBJ2-5, with a tentative D call TRBD1 (5 bases). CDR1 is LGHNA and CDR2 is YNFKEQ in the germline V gene. V was pared by 5 bases and J by 3 bases, with 13 bases between. This CDR3 comprises 14 residues.

This clone was observed a few times. The DNA of the CDR3 is TGTGCCAGCAGCTCCGGGGGGGCAGGCACCGGGGAGCTGTTTTTT. Translated, it gives CASSSGGAGTGELFF. The chain is built from TRBV7-3 and TRBJ2-2; 8 bases align to TRBD2. Germline CDR1 SGHTA, CDR2 FQGTGA. The ends lost 4 bases at V and 4 bases at J; junction bases unmatched: 5. The CDR3 contains 15 residues.

The chain links TRBV18 to TRBJ1-1, with TRBD1 matching over 9 bases. The germline V gene encodes CDR1 KGHSH and CDR2 LQKENI. The V segment lost 3 bases and the J segment 5 bases; nucleotides outside the gene matches: 13. The length of the CDR3 is 17 residues. The CDR3 spells CASSPGQGEPLRTEAFF. CDR3 bases: TGTGCCAGCTCACCGGGACAGGGTGAGCCCCTTAGGACTGAAGCTTTCTTT.

This chain links TRBV15 with TRBJ1-2, with 8 bases matching TRBD1. Germline V lookup: CDR1 LNHNV, CDR2 YYDKDF (reference sequence). V was clipped by 1 base and J by 7 bases; unmatched bases: 8. This CDR3 has 15 residues. CDR3 sequence (DNA): TGTGCCACCAGCAGAGGGCAGGGGGCTGGGAGTGGCTACACCTTC. This codes for CATSRGQGAGSGYTF.

The chain has TRBV6-2 or TRBV6-3 and TRBJ1-2; D is perhaps TRBD1 (6 bases). This CDR3 is 14 amino acids long. Germline CDR1 MNHEY, CDR2 SVGEGT. Trimming took 6 bases from V and 7 from J, leaving 18 bases between them. The CDR3 reads CASSLTWQGTGYTF. In DNA, the CDR3 is TGTGCCAGCAGCCTTACTTGGCAGGGGACTGGCTACACCTTC.

In this sample, this clone turned up once. This chain connects TRBV7-9 to TRBJ1-4, with TRBD1 as a possible D gene (6 bases). The germline V and J ends were trimmed by 7 bases and 4 bases, with 10 bases remaining between them. CDR1 SEHNR and CDR2 FQNEAQ come from the germline V gene (reference sequence). The CDR3 consists of 13 residues. CDR3 region: CASKDRINEKLFF. The CDR3 region has the DNA TGTGCCAGCAAGGACAGAATTAATGAAAAACTGTTTTTT.

V usage is TRBV11-2 and J usage is TRBJ2-5, with 8 bases aligning to TRBD1. Germline V gene data show CDR1 as SGHAT and CDR2 as FQNNGV. There are 14 residues in the CDR3. After removal of 5 bases from V and 2 bases from J, the junction contained 4 bases not matched to a gene. The CDR3 bases are TGTGCCAGCAGCCCGTGGACAGGGCAAGAGACCCAGTACTTC. It specifies CASSPWTGQETQYF.

The rearrangement links TRBV29-1 to TRBJ1-2, with TRBD1 matching over 7 bases. Germline V lookup: CDR1 SQVTM, CDR2 ANQGSEA. This CDR3 spans 13 amino acids. V dropped 2 bases and J dropped 11; count of bases not matched to a gene: 11. CDR3 in DNA: TGCAGCGTTGAACTTCCGACAGGGCGGGCATACACCTTC. This gives the protein CSVELPTGRAYTF.

The chain joins TRBV5-4 to TRBJ2-2; 8 nucleotides line up with TRBD2. Trimming took 2 bases from V and 5 from J; bases not matched to a gene: 5. The CDR3 contains 15 residues. The germline V gene has CDR1 SGHNT and CDR2 YYREEE (reference sequence). The CDR3 DNA is TGTGCCAGCAGCTTAAGCGGGGGTCCGACCGGGGAGCTGTTTTTT. Its translation is CASSLSGGPTGELFF.

The rearrangement links TRBV6-1 to TRBJ1-5, with D hard to call. Germline values: CDR1 MNHNS, CDR2 SASEGT. V was pared by 3 bases and J by 2 bases, with 11 bases between. This CDR3 is built from 15 residues. The CDR3 nucleotides read TGTGCCAGCAGTGACGGCGGGGAGGGCAATCAGCCCCAGCATTTT. Amino acids: CASSDGGEGNQPQHF.

The chain is built from TRBV20-1 and TRBJ1-6, with 10 bases matching TRBD1. The J segment lost 8 bases and the V segment lost 3 bases, leaving 7 bases of the junction unmatched. Germline lookup yields CDR1 DFQATT and CDR2 SNEGSKA (reference sequence). This CDR3 has 15 residues. CDR3: CSASRGQGGHSPLHF. For the CDR3, the DNA is TGCAGTGCTAGTAGAGGACAGGGGGGTCATTCACCCCTCCACTTT.

V and J are TRBV3-1 (or the pseudogene TRBV3-2) and TRBJ1-6; D is undetermined. CDR3 length: 14 amino acids. Between the trimmed V and J ends, which lost 4 bases and 7 bases, there was a span of 11 bases. From germline, CDR1 is LGHDT and CDR2 YNNKEL (reference sequence). The CDR3 DNA is TGTGCCAGCAGCCTTGGGAGTCCGAATTCACCCCTCCACTTT. Residues: CASSLGSPNSPLHF.

The CDR3 spells CASSTGTGGRVGYTF. CDR3 sequence (DNA): TGTGCCAGCAGCACCGGGACAGGGGGCAGGGTCGGCTACACCTTC. This chain connects TRBV5-4 to TRBJ1-2; the match to TRBD1 covers 12 bases. Germline assignment: CDR1 SGHNT and CDR2 YYREEE (reference sequence). CDR3 length: 15 amino acids. With 4 bases clipped from V and 8 bases from J, the junction kept 9 bases outside the gene matches.

This clone was counted a single time. The chain links TRBV5-1 to TRBJ2-3, with D perhaps TRBD2 (6 bases). The CDR3 runs to 16 residues. V was clipped by 2 bases and J by 2 bases, with 15 bases between them. CDR1 is SGHRS and CDR2 is YFSETQ in the germline V gene. In DNA form, the CDR3 reads TGCGCCAGCAGCTTCACTACCGGGACTTTCACAGATACGCAGTATTTT. Translating gives CASSFTTGTFTDTQYF.

Comments on this clone: The sample carries other DNA sequences with the same CDR3. The chain employs TRBV12-3 or TRBV12-4 and TRBJ2-1; possible D gene TRBD1, 5 bases. Deletions cut 2 bases from V and 8 bases from J, with 10 bases between. This CDR3 is 13 amino acids long. This CDR3 is CASSLRGRDEQFF. CDR3 sequence (DNA): TGTGCCAGCAGTTTAAGGGGCAGGGATGAGCAGTTCTTC.

The V and J genes are TRBV6-5 and TRBJ2-3, with TRBD2 matching over 10 bases. Germline CDR1 reads MNHEY; CDR2 reads SVGAGI. V was pared by 6 bases and J by 6 bases, with 9 bases of the junction left unmatched. CDR3 size: 15 residues. The CDR3 sequence: CASRRTSGTRDTQYF. DNA for the CDR3: TGTGCCAGCAGACGGACTAGCGGCACTCGGGATACGCAGTATTTT.

This clone occurred once. The chain is built from TRBV21-1 and TRBJ1-4; the table's D call, TRBD1, has no DNA check behind it. TRBV21-1 is shown as a pseudogene. This CDR3 comprises 16 residues. For the CDR3, the DNA is TGTGCCAGCAGCAAAGGTTGGACAGCCGTTAATGAAAAACTGTTTTTT. Translated, it gives CASSKGWTAVNEKLFF.

This chain links TRBV5-1 with TRBJ2-7; 9 bases are shared with TRBD1. The CDR3 covers 15 residues. V was clipped by 0 bases and J by 0 bases; unmatched bases: 1. Germline V gene sequence: CDR1 SGHRS, CDR2 YFSETQ. CDR3 in amino acids: CASSLGGQGSYEQYV. The CDR3 DNA follows: TGCGCCAGCAGCTTGGGGGGACAGGGCTCCTACGAGCAGTACGTC.

The chain is built from TRBV7-3 and TRBJ1-5; TRBD1 matches 7 bases. The CDR3 totals 14 residues. Germline V CDR1 and CDR2: SGHTA, FQGTGA. V trimming: 4 bases; J trimming: 5 bases; junction bases outside the gene matches: 5. The chain's CDR3 is CASSSRGTDQPQHF. In DNA form, the CDR3 reads TGTGCCAGCAGCTCCAGGGGGACGGATCAGCCCCAGCATTTT.

The V call is TRBV19, the J call TRBJ2-7; TRBD1 agrees at 10 bases. V was pared by 4 bases and J by 3 bases, with 0 bases of the junction left unmatched. This CDR3 has 13 residues. Germline loops: CDR1 LNHDA, CDR2 SQIVND (reference sequence). The CDR3 bases are TGTGCCAGTAGTAGGGACAGGGGCTACGAGCAGTACTTC. Protein product: CASSRDRGYEQYF.

This clone was observed a few times. This chain joins TRBV2 and TRBJ2-2, with a tentative D call TRBD1 (5 bases). CDR1 is SNHLY and CDR2 is FYNNEI in the germline V gene. This CDR3 has 13 residues. V was trimmed by 1 base and J by 6 bases, leaving 6 bases between them. The CDR3 DNA sequence: TGTGCCAGCAGTGAAGTCAGGGCCGGGGAGCTGTTTTTT. It encodes CASSEVRAGELFF.

The rearrangement uses TRBV11-2 and TRBJ1-2; D uncertain. The CDR3 totals 13 residues. V lost 2 bases and J 5 bases, leaving 9 bases between the germline ends. Germline CDR1 and CDR2: SGHAT and FQNNGV. The CDR3 region is CASSLIRRYGYTF. CDR3 nucleotides: TGTGCCAGCAGCTTAATCCGGAGATATGGCTACACCTTC.